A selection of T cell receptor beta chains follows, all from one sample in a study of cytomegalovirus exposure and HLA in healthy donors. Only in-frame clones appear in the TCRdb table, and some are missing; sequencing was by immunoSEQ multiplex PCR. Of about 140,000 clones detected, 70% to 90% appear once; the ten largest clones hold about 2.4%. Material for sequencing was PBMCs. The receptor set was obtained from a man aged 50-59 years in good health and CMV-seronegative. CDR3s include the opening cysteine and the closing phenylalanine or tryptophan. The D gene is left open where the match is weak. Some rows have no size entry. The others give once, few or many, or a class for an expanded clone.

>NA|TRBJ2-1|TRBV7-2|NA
CASSLAGLNPDPEQFF
TGTGCCAGCAGCTTAGCGGGCCTTAACCCTGACCCTGAGCAGTTCTTC
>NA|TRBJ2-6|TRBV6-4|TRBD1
CASSIDRGSGANVLTF
TGTGCCAGCAGTATCGACAGGGGATCTGGGGCCAACGTCCTGACTTTC
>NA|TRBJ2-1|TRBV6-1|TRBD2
CASLAGLAGDNEQFF
TGTGCCAGCCTCGCTGGCCTAGCGGGCGACAATGAGCAGTTCTTC
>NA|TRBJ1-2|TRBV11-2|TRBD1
CASSLALGLGGDGYTF
TGTGCCAGCAGCTTAGCCCTAGGGCTAGGGGGCGATGGCTACACCTTC
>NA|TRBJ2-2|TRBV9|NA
CASSFRSGTTNTGELFF
TGTGCCAGCAGCTTCCGATCCGGGACAACGAACACCGGGGAGCTGTTTTTT
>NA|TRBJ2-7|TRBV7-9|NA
CASSLVFGEVGEQYF
TGTGCCAGCAGCTTAGTATTTGGGGAGGTTGGGGAGCAGTACTTC
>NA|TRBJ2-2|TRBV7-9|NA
CASSLFSNTGELFF
TGTGCCAGCAGCTTATTCAGTAACACCGGGGAGCTGTTTTTT
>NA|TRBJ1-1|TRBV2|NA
CASSTGRNTEAFF
TGTGCCAGCAGTACAGGCCGGAACACTGAAGCTTTCTTT
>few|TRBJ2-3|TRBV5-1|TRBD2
CASSFSGGASGDTQYF
TGCGCCAGCAGCTTTAGCGGGGGGGCCTCCGGAGATACGCAGTATTTT
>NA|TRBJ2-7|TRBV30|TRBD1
CAVKHRGWVYEQYF
TGTGCCGTCAAACACAGGGGATGGGTCTACGAGCAGTACTTC
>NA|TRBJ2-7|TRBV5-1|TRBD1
CASSWDRGKAYEQYF
TGCGCCAGCAGCTGGGACAGGGGGAAAGCCTACGAGCAGTACTTC
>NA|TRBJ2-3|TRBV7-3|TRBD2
CASSLSGVSTDTQYF
TGTGCCAGCAGCTTGAGCGGGGTTTCCACAGATACGCAGTATTTT
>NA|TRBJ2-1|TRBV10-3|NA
CAITSGDEQFF
TGTGCCATCACCTCGGGTGATGAGCAGTTCTTC
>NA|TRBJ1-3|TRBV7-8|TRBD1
CASSLAGQGIPGNTIYF
TGTGCCAGCAGCTTAGCTGGACAGGGGATCCCTGGAAACACCATATATTTT
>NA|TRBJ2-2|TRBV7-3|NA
CASSPTDRANTGELFF
TGTGCCAGCAGCCCTACGGACAGAGCGAACACCGGGGAGCTGTTTTTT
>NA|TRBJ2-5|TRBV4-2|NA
CASSTPGVETQYF
TGTGCCAGCAGCACCCCGGGGGTAGAGACCCAGTACTTC
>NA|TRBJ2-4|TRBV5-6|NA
CASSFPGTKNIQYF
TGTGCCAGCAGCTTTCCGGGTACCAAAAACATTCAGTACTTC
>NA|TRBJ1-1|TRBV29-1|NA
CSVGPGDTEAFF
TGCAGCGTTGGACCGGGGGACACTGAAGCTTTCTTT
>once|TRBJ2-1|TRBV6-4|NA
CASSPLGGDEQFF
TGTGCCAGCAGCCCCTTGGGAGGCGATGAGCAGTTCTTC
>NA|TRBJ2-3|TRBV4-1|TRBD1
CASSHLGQGEDTQYF
TGCGCCAGCAGCCACCTCGGACAGGGAGAAGATACGCAGTATTTT
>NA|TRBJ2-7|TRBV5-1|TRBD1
CASSRRQGMNEQYF
TGCGCCAGCAGCAGACGACAGGGAATGAACGAGCAGTACTTC
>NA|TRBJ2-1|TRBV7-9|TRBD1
CASSIRTGGISYNEQFF
TGTGCCAGCAGCATCAGGACAGGGGGCATATCCTACAATGAGCAGTTCTTC
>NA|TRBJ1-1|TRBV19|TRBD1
CASSIERLWDRGNTEAFF
TGTGCCAGTAGTATAGAGCGTTTGTGGGACAGGGGGAACACTGAAGCTTTCTTT
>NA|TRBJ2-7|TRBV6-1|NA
CASRDAGIYEQYF
TGTGCCAGCAGGGACGCAGGGATTTACGAGCAGTACTTC
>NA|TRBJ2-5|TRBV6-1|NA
CASSGRTPPMETQYF
TGTGCCAGCAGTGGCCGGACACCTCCTATGGAGACCCAGTACTTC
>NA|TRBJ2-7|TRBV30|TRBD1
CAWRQGASSYEQYF
TGTGCCTGGAGACAGGGGGCTAGCTCCTACGAGCAGTACTTC
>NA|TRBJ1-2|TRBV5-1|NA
CASSLISGIGDYTF
TGCGCCAGCAGCTTGATATCGGGGATAGGTGACTACACCTTC
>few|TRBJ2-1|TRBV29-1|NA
CSLGGLLNEQFF
TGCAGCCTCGGGGGGCTGCTGAATGAGCAGTTCTTC
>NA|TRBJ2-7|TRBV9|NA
CASSEVPGSIYEQYF
TGTGCCAGCAGCGAGGTTCCCGGGAGCATCTACGAGCAGTACTTC
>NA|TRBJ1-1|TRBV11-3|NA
CASSRQQQNTEAFF
TGTGCCAGCAGCCGTCAACAGCAGAACACTGAAGCTTTCTTT
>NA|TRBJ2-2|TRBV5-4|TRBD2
CASSSSTSGRSGELFF
TGTGCCAGCAGCTCGTCGACTAGCGGGAGAAGCGGGGAGCTGTTTTTT
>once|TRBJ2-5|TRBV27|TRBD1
CASSPGQGNVVLGETQYF
TGTGCCAGCAGTCCAGGACAGGGTAACGTAGTTTTAGGAGAGACCCAGTACTTC
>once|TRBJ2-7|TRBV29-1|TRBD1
CSVKQGAYYGQYF
TGCAGCGTAAAACAGGGGGCCTACTACGGGCAGTACTTC
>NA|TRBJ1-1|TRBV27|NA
CASSLTSGVGEAFF
TGTGCCAGCAGCTTAACTTCAGGGGTGGGGGAAGCTTTCTTT
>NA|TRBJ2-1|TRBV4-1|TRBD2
CASSQDSGGERQFF
TGCGCCAGCAGCCAAGATTCTGGGGGGGAGAGGCAGTTCTTC
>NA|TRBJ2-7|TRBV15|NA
CATAAGTLYEQYF
TGTGCCACCGCGGCCGGGACACTTTACGAGCAGTACTTC
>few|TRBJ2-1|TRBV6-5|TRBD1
CASSSTGAGFNEQFF
TGTGCCAGCAGTTCGACAGGGGCGGGGTTCAATGAGCAGTTCTTC
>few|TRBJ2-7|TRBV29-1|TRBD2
CSTQGRGSYEQYF
TGCAGCACCCAAGGGAGGGGCTCCTACGAGCAGTACTTC
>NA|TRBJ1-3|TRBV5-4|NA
CASSPRKTGNTIYF
TGTGCCAGCAGCCCCAGGAAAACTGGAAACACCATATATTTT
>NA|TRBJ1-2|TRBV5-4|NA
CASSREGYGYTF
TGTGCCAGCAGTCGCGAGGGCTATGGCTACACCTTC
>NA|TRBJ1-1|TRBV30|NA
CASSVEVGTEAFF
TGTGCCTCGAGTGTCGAGGTGGGCACTGAAGCTTTCTTT
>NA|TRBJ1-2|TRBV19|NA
CASTPPPPRAYGYTF
TGTGCCAGTACCCCTCCCCCGCCCAGGGCGTACGGCTACACCTTC
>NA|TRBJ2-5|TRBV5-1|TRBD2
CASSLRLAGGEETQYF
TGCGCCAGCAGCTTGAGGCTAGCGGGGGGGGAAGAGACCCAGTACTTC
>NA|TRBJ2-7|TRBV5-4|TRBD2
CASSSGGTSLPEQYF
TGTGCCAGCAGCTCGGGGGGGACTAGCCTTCCTGAGCAGTACTTC
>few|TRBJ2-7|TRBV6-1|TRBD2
CASSEAAGGLF
TGTGCCAGCAGTGAAGCGGCGGGGGGCCTCTTC